This TCR beta chain came from a study of tissue T cells after allogeneic stem cell transplantation. The wider study: Adult allogeneic hematopoietic cell transplant recipients with steroid-refractory graft-versus-host disease were prospectively enrolled for research autopsy. Four to six GVHD patients had recipient-origin PBMCs collected before transplant.

TCRdb keeps only in-frame clones here, not all; method: immunoSEQ multiplex PCR. The table has 42,000 or so clones, roughly 92% seen once; the top ten hold approximately 3.9%. Comments on this clone: Its specificity is not known.

Germline CDR1 and CDR2: LNHDA and SQIVND (reference sequence). This CDR3 has 15 residues. Unmatched junction bases numbered 12, after V lost 7 bases and J lost 7 bases. The study, taken as a whole, reports: Within patients, tissue anatomy strongly shaped TCR repertoire composition. This small cohort was clinically heterogeneous, and sampling depth was a limitation.

This sequence was found in a woman aged 40-70 years who later had graft-versus-host disease after an allogeneic stem cell transplant. This specimen consisted of blood, obtained before transplantation. The chain employs TRBV19 and TRBJ1-4, with 7 nucleotides matching TRBD1. The DNA for the CDR3 is TGTGCCAGTAACGACCCGAGGGGGCGCGGTGAAAAACTGTTTTTT. It is translated as CASNDPRGRGEKLFF.